The 32 T cell receptor beta chains below were found in one sample sequenced in a study of CD8 T cells in ankylosing spondylitis. Study observations and caveats: Blood from ankylosing spondylitis patients appeared to carry a characteristic roughly eight-variant TCR beta motif.

TCRdb re-analysed the 5' RACE reads in MiXCR, keeping a single row per CDR3 protein. The sample yields around 770,000 distinct CDR3 sequences, 15% to 20% seen once. No antigen is known for these receptors. Sequenced material: blood, either unsorted or a sorted T cell fraction (not recorded which). The receptors stem from a male donor with ankylosing spondylitis.

The chain uses TRBV9 and TRBJ2-7, with 7 bases matching TRBD1. Per germline, CDR1 SGDLS and CDR2 YYNGEE. V lost 4 bases to trimming and J lost 2 bases; unmatched junction nucleotides: 12. This CDR3 is built from 16 residues. CDR3 nucleotides: TGTGCCAGCAGCTCATCATCCGGGACAGAAACCTACGAGCAGTACTTC. Protein product: CASSSSSGTETYEQYF.

The chain has TRBV20-1 and TRBJ2-5; D is perhaps TRBD2 (6 bases). The V and J ends lost 1 base and 0 bases respectively, with 12 bases between them. The CDR3 runs to 15 residues. Germline V CDR1 and CDR2: DFQATT, SNEGSKA (reference sequence). The CDR3 DNA is TGCAGTGCTAGAGGGGGGACTGTGTACCAAGAGACCCAGTACTTC. Protein: CSARGGTVYQETQYF.

The CDR3 sequence: CATSDFGQVAAGAGELFF. In DNA form, the CDR3 reads TGTGCCACCAGTGATTTTGGCCAAGTAGCGGCCGGGGCCGGGGAGCTGTTTTTT. The chain carries TRBV24-1 and TRBJ2-2; tentatively, D is TRBD2 (6 bases). Trimming removed 1 base at V and 6 bases at J, with 20 bases between. CDR1 KGHDR and CDR2 SFDVKD come from the germline V gene. The CDR3 is made up of 18 amino acids.

This clonotype was observed a handful of times. Written as DNA, the CDR3 is TGCAGCGTGGGACGGGACAGGGCCTACGAGCAGTACTTC. Amino acid sequence: CSVGRDRAYEQYF. V is TRBV29-1 and J is TRBJ2-7; the match to TRBD1 covers 9 bases. Germline V CDR1 and CDR2: SQVTM, ANQGSEA. The CDR3 extends over 13 amino acids. V lost 6 bases and J lost 2; bases outside the gene matches: 5.

V usage is TRBV29-1 and J usage is TRBJ1-4; D unclear. Trimming left V 3 bases short and J 1 base short, with 6 bases between. The CDR3 covers 13 residues. Germline CDR1 SQVTM, CDR2 ANQGSEA. CDR3 bases: TGCAGCGTTGAGTTGGAAACTAATGAAAAACTGTTTTTT. This sequence encodes CSVELETNEKLFF. Using reference TRBV29-1 and TRBJ1-4 for the parts outside the CDR3, the full variable domain is SAVISQKPSRDICQRGTSLTIQCQVDSQVTMMFWYRQQPGQSLTLIATANQGSEATYESGFVIDKFPISRPNLTFSTLTVSNMSPEDSSIYLCSVELETNEKLFFGSGTQLSVL.

This sequence joins TRBV24-1 and TRBJ2-2; D unclear. The V end was cut by 0 bases, the J end by 3 bases, with 10 bases between. Germline-derived CDR1 and CDR2 are KGHDR and SFDVKD. The CDR3 covers 16 residues. DNA for the CDR3: TGTGCCACCAGTGATTTGGGGTCCTGGGACACCGGGGAGCTGTTTTTT. This sequence encodes CATSDLGSWDTGELFF.

The gene calls are TRBV11-2 and TRBJ2-3, with 11 bases lining up with TRBD1. Trimming removed 2 bases from V and 4 bases from J; junction bases left unmatched: 2. The CDR3 loop spans 15 amino acids. CDR1 and CDR2 from the germline V gene are SGHAT and FQNNGV. The CDR3 DNA reads as TGTGCCAGCAGCTTAATGGGACAGGGGGCAGATACGCAGTATTTT. Its translation: CASSLMGQGADTQYF.

Only a few counts were recorded for this clonotype. The V and J genes are TRBV6-6 and TRBJ2-5; D is perhaps TRBD2 (5 bases). This CDR3 is built from 13 residues. V lost 5 bases to trimming and J lost 5 bases, with 12 bases between them. The germline gives CDR1 MNHNY, CDR2 SVGAGI (reference sequence). This CDR3 reads CASSKRVGETQYF. For the CDR3, the DNA is TGTGCCAGCAGTAAGAGGGTCGGTGAGACCCAGTACTTC.

This clonotype was seen more than once but under ten times. V usage is TRBV28 and J usage is TRBJ2-7, with unresolved D. This CDR3 spans 14 amino acids. The V end lost 3 bases, the J end lost 5 bases, and 14 bases lay between the germline ends. Germline V gene data show CDR1 as MDHEN and CDR2 as SYDVKM. This CDR3 is CASSFELELNEQYF. CDR3 coding DNA: TGTGCCAGCAGTTTTGAGCTAGAGCTAAACGAGCAGTACTTC.

This clonotype came up a few times. The V and J genes are TRBV20-1 and TRBJ1-1, with D possibly matching TRBD1 (6 bases). CDR3 length: 13 residues. The V and J ends lost 0 bases and 3 bases respectively, with 8 bases between them. Germline CDR1 DFQATT, CDR2 SNEGSKA (reference sequence). CDR3 coding DNA: TGCAGTGCTAGAGAGGACAGAGACACTGAAGCTTTCTTT. Its protein is CSAREDRDTEAFF.

The rearrangement links TRBV6-1 to TRBJ2-3; D is possibly TRBD2 (6 bases). The length of the CDR3 is 13 residues. Trimming removed 6 bases at V and 7 bases at J, with 14 bases between. The germline gives CDR1 MNHNS, CDR2 SASEGT. The CDR3 bases are TGTGCCAGCAGACCTGGCGGGGTATATACGCAGTATTTT. This sequence encodes CASRPGGVYTQYF.

J is TRBJ2-1 and V is TRBV4-2; D is undetermined. Deletions cut 2 bases from V and 5 bases from J, with 10 bases between. The CDR3 contains 14 residues. Looked up from germline, CDR1 is LGHNA and CDR2 is YNFKEQ. The CDR3 DNA follows: TGTGCCAGCAGCCAACGTGTGGAAAACAATGAGCAGTTCTTC. The encoded protein is CASSQRVENNEQFF.

This clonotype was found a few times. The chain couples TRBV27 to TRBJ2-1; TRBD1 might be the D (5 bases). Trimming took 7 bases from V and 10 from J, leaving 17 bases between them. The CDR3 spans 13 residues. Germline assignment: CDR1 MNHEY and CDR2 SMNVEV (reference sequence). This chain's CDR3 is CASTRQNIGEQFF. In DNA, the CDR3 is TGTGCCAGCACGCGACAGAATATTGGGGAGCAGTTCTTC.

This clonotype has more than one count but fewer than ten. The rearrangement uses TRBV6-5 and TRBJ1-5; D is perhaps TRBD1 (5 bases). CDR1 is MNHEY, CDR2 SVGAGI, per germline. The CDR3 is 15 residues long. V lost 2 bases to trimming and J lost 3 bases, with 11 bases between them. Here the CDR3 reads CASSYAQGLNQPQHF. Here the CDR3 DNA reads TGTGCCAGCAGTTACGCTCAGGGACTCAATCAGCCCCAGCATTTT.

This clonotype was seen more than once but under ten times. The CDR3 sequence: CASSLAWSGDTQYF. The CDR3 DNA follows: TGCGCCAGCAGCTTGGCCTGGAGTGGAGATACGCAGTATTTT. The chain links TRBV5-1 to TRBJ2-3; D ambiguous. This CDR3 contains 14 residues. V dropped 0 bases and J dropped 5 bases, with 10 bases sitting between them. Germline CDR1 SGHRS, CDR2 YFSETQ.

The rearrangement uses TRBV20-1 and TRBJ2-5, with D possibly being TRBD1 (5 bases). This CDR3 is built from 15 residues. The V and J ends lost 0 bases and 4 bases respectively, with 15 bases between them. Germline V gene lookup returns CDR1 DFQATT and CDR2 SNEGSKA (reference sequence). CDR3 coding DNA: TGCAGTGCTAGAGATAGGCGGCAGGGTATAGAGACCCAGTACTTC. Protein product: CSARDRRQGIETQYF.

The V gene is TRBV29-1, the J gene TRBJ2-1; a possible D gene is TRBD2 (6 bases). Germline V gene sequence: CDR1 SQVTM, CDR2 ANQGSEA. The CDR3 loop spans 19 amino acids. V was cut by 2 bases and J by 0 bases, with 23 bases left in between. In DNA, the CDR3 is TGCAGCGTTGAACCTGCGGGGCCGGTGACTACCATCTCCTACAATGAGCAGTTCTTC. As protein: CSVEPAGPVTTISYNEQFF.

This clonotype has just a few counts. The V and J genes are TRBV5-1 and TRBJ2-7; 8 bases are a match to TRBD2. Per germline, CDR1 SGHRS and CDR2 YFSETQ. The CDR3 is 16 residues long. J gave up 3 bases and V 5 bases, and 13 bases lay outside the gene matches. CDR3 amino acids: CASSQKQVAGNYEQYF. In DNA form, the CDR3 reads TGCGCCAGCAGTCAGAAACAGGTAGCGGGGAACTACGAGCAGTACTTC.

This clonotype has more than one count but fewer than ten. This chain joins TRBV6-1 and TRBJ1-5, with D possibly being TRBD1 (6 bases). Germline V CDR1 and CDR2: MNHNS, SASEGT. V gave up 7 bases and J gave up 3 bases, with 13 bases separating them. The CDR3 covers 14 residues. CDR3 amino acids: CASTRPGDNQPQHF. The CDR3 DNA reads as TGTGCCAGCACCCGGCCAGGGGACAATCAGCCCCAGCATTTT.

The rearrangement joins TRBV20-1 to TRBJ1-1; 8 bases are shared with TRBD1. Germline V lookup: CDR1 DFQATT, CDR2 SNEGSKA (reference sequence). The ends lost 0 bases at V and 2 bases at J; junction bases unmatched: 5. The CDR3 runs to 15 residues. CDR3 region: CSARERTGPNTEAFF. The DNA of the CDR3 is TGCAGTGCTAGAGAACGGACAGGGCCCAACACTGAAGCTTTCTTT.

This clonotype has a count of ten or more. The V and J genes are TRBV5-1 and TRBJ2-1, with D perhaps matching TRBD1 (7 bases). Germline CDR1 and CDR2: SGHRS and YFSETQ. The CDR3 has 17 residues. The germline V and J ends were trimmed by 4 bases and 4 bases, with 21 bases remaining between them. Here the CDR3 DNA reads TGCGCCAGCAGCCCGGAGGGGGGACAGCGAGCTTACAATGAGCAGTTCTTC. Translation: CASSPEGGQRAYNEQFF.

This clonotype was found a few times. The CDR3 loop is CASSLRQGPGVVSPLHF. The CDR3 bases are TGTGCCAGCAGTCTCCGACAGGGGCCGGGAGTAGTTTCACCCCTCCACTTT. V usage is TRBV27 and J usage is TRBJ1-6; 8 bases are a match to TRBD1. V lost 5 bases, J lost 9 bases, and 15 bases stayed unmatched. The CDR3 covers 17 residues. Germline CDR1 reads MNHEY; CDR2 reads SMNVEV (reference sequence).

This clonotype came up a few times. V is TRBV20-1 and J is TRBJ2-1, with 10 bases aligning to TRBD2. This CDR3 spans 16 amino acids. CDR1 and CDR2 from the germline V gene are DFQATT and SNEGSKA (reference sequence). V lost 1 base to trimming and J lost 5 bases; unmatched junction nucleotides: 8. CDR3 in DNA: TGCAGTGCTAGAGTGCCGGGACTAGCGACGAACAATGAGCAGTTCTTC. Protein product: CSARVPGLATNNEQFF.

This clonotype was counted only a few times. The chain has TRBV7-7 and TRBJ2-1; 8 bases are a match to TRBD1. In germline, CDR1 is SSHAT, CDR2 FNYEAQ (reference sequence). The J segment lost 7 bases and the V segment lost 5 bases, leaving 13 bases of the junction unmatched. This CDR3 is built from 16 residues. In nucleotides, the CDR3 is TGTGCCAGCAGCCGGCTGGACAGGGCTTCTGAGAATGAGCAGTTCTTC. Translated, it gives CASSRLDRASENEQFF.

This clonotype was counted a single time. The chain combines TRBV28 with TRBJ2-7, with TRBD2 identical over 7 bases. Germline CDR1 is MDHEN and CDR2 is SYDVKM. The length of the CDR3 is 16 residues. With 6 bases clipped from V and 0 bases from J, the junction kept 11 bases outside the gene matches. The CDR3 protein is CASSQRWGGSSYEQYF. In DNA, the CDR3 is TGTGCCAGCAGCCAGCGTTGGGGCGGGAGCTCCTACGAGCAGTACTTC.

The V and J genes are TRBV6-2 or TRBV6-3 and TRBJ2-2, with D unresolved. The ends were cut back, 4 bases at V and 4 bases at J, with 19 bases in the middle. Germline V gene lookup returns CDR1 MNHEY and CDR2 SVGEGT. The CDR3 has 17 residues. The CDR3 is CASSSLPRGLGTGELFF. CDR3 sequence (DNA): TGTGCCAGCAGTTCCTTACCTCGTGGGCTGGGCACCGGGGAGCTGTTTTTT.

The gene calls are TRBV6-2 or TRBV6-3 and TRBJ2-1; no firm D call. The germline CDR1 and CDR2 sequences are MNHEY and SVGEGT. Trimming pared 4 bases from V and 2 bases from J, leaving 12 bases between. This CDR3 comprises 15 residues. CDR3 loop: CASSSTPQPYNEQFF. DNA of the CDR3: TGTGCCAGCAGTTCGACCCCGCAGCCCTACAATGAGCAGTTCTTC.

CDR3: CATSDKGTEAFF. For the CDR3, the DNA is TGTGCCACCAGTGATAAGGGGACTGAAGCTTTCTTT. The V call is TRBV24-1, the J call TRBJ1-1, with a tentative D call TRBD1 (5 bases). CDR1 is KGHDR and CDR2 is SFDVKD in the germline V gene. V gave up 3 bases and J gave up 5 bases, with 6 bases separating them. The CDR3 totals 12 residues.

The chain couples TRBV5-1 to TRBJ2-7; the D gene is possibly TRBD1 (6 bases). Trimming left V 2 bases short and J 2 bases short, with 14 bases between. Germline CDR1 reads SGHRS; CDR2 reads YFSETQ. CDR3 length: 15 amino acids. The CDR3 nucleotides read TGCGCCAGCAGCTTATCCGGACAGAGTACCTACGAGCAGTACTTC. It translates to CASSLSGQSTYEQYF.

This clonotype was observed a few times. The chain links TRBV11-2 to TRBJ1-6; 9 positions match TRBD1. This CDR3 is 16 amino acids long. The V segment lost 5 bases and the J segment 10 bases; nucleotides outside the gene matches: 12. Germline V CDR1 and CDR2: SGHAT, FQNNGV. CDR3 in amino acids: CASSTMGQGARSPLHF. In DNA, the CDR3 is TGTGCCAGCAGCACTATGGGACAGGGTGCGAGGTCACCCCTCCACTTT.

The genes are TRBV12-3 or TRBV12-4 and TRBJ2-1; 12 nucleotides align to TRBD2. The trim removed 3 bases at V and 8 bases at J, leaving 5 bases unmatched. The CDR3 loop spans 15 amino acids. The CDR3 coding sequence is TGTGCCAGCAGTTTCCCTAGCGGGGGGGCCGATGAGCAGTTCTTC. This gives the protein CASSFPSGGADEQFF.

This clonotype has just a few counts. The rearrangement links TRBV2 to TRBJ2-7, with D perhaps given as TRBD1 or TRBD2 (7 bases each). Germline V gene lookup returns CDR1 SNHLY and CDR2 FYNNEI. Trimming left V 6 bases short and J 4 bases short, with 13 bases between. The CDR3 contains 13 residues. CDR3 in amino acids: CASRQGGLYEQYF. The CDR3 DNA sequence: TGTGCCAGCAGGCAGGGGGGGCTTTACGAGCAGTACTTC.